Sequencing of this T cell receptor (beta chain) was carried out in a study of blood T cell repertoires in COVID-19. Original processing notes: Amplification of reference gene primers was used by the study to estimate nucleated cell counts. Sequencing was performed with immunoSEQ multiplex PCR; in TCRdb, only in-frame clones are kept and a portion is missing. V and J calls and clone size are given by that table; D and trimming were obtained from the DNA. The sample comprises tens of thousands of clones, around 86% of which are singletons, and 4.9% rests with the top ten. The CDR3 spans 14 residues. With 6 bases removed from V and 0 bases from J, the gap between germline ends came to 9 bases. Germline CDR1 is SGHVS and CDR2 is FQNEAQ.

This clonotype was sampled from a woman older than 75 with acute or convalescent COVID-19. The sequencing input was peripheral blood. This chain connects TRBV7-8 to TRBJ1-3, with D perhaps TRBD1 (6 bases). The CDR3 DNA reads as TGTGCCAGCAGGCGGACAGTCTCTGGAAACACCATATATTTT. Amino acids: CASRRTVSGNTIYF.